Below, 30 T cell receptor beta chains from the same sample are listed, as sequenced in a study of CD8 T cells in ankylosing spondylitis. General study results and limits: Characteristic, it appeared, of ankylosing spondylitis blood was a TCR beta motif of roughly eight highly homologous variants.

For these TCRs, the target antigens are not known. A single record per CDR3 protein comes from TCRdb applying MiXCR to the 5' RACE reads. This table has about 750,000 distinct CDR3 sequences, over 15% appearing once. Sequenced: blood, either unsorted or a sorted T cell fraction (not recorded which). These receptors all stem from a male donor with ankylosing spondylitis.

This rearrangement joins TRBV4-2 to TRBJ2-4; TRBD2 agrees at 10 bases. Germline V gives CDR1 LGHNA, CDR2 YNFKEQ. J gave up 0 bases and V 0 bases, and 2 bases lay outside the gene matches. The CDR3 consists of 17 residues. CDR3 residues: CASSQEAGGLAKNIQYF. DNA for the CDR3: TGTGCCAGCAGCCAAGAAGCGGGGGGGCTAGCCAAAAACATTCAGTACTTC.

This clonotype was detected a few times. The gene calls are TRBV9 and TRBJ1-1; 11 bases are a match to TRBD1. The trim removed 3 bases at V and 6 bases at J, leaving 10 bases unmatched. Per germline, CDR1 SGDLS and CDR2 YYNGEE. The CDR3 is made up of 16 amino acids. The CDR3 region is CASSGEGRTGGPEAFF. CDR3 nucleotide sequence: TGTGCCAGCAGCGGAGAGGGCAGGACAGGGGGCCCTGAAGCTTTCTTT.

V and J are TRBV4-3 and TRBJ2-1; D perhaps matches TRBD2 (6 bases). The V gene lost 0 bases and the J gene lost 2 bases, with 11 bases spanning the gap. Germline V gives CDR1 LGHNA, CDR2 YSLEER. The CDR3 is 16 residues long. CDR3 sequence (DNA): TGCGCCAGCAGCCAAGATCTTCCTAGCGCCTACAATGAGCAGTTCTTC. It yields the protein CASSQDLPSAYNEQFF.

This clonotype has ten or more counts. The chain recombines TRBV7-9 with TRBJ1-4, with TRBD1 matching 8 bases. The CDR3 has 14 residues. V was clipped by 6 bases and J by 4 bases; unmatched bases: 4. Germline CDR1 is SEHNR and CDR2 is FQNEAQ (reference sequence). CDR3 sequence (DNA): TGTGCCAGCAGTTTCGGACAGGGTAATGAAAAACTGTTTTTT. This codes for CASSFGQGNEKLFF.

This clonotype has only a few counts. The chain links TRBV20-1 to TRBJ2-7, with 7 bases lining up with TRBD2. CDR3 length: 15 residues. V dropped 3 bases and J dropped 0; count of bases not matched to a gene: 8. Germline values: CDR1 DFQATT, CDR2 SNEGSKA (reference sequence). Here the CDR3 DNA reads TGCAGTGCTAGTAGATGGCGGGAGCCCTCCTACGAGCAGTACTTC. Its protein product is CSASRWREPSYEQYF.

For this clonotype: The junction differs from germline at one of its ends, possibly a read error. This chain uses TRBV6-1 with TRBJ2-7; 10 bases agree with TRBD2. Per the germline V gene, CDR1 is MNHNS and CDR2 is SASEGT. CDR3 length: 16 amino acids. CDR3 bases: TGTGCCAGCAGTCCCCAGACTAGCGGGCTTTCCTATGAGCAGTACTTC. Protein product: CASSPQTSGLSYEQYF.

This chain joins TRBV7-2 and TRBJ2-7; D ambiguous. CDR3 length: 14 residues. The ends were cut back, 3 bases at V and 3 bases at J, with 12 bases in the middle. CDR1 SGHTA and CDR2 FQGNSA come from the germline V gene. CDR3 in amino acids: CASSLEKWSYEQYF. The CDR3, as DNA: TGTGCCAGCAGCTTGGAGAAGTGGAGCTACGAGCAGTACTTC.

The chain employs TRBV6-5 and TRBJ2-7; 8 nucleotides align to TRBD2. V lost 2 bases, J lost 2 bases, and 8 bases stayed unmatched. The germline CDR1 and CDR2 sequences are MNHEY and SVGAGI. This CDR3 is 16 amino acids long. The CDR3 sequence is CASSYDGTRLAYEQYF. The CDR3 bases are TGTGCCAGCAGTTACGACGGGACTAGGCTGGCCTACGAGCAGTACTTC.

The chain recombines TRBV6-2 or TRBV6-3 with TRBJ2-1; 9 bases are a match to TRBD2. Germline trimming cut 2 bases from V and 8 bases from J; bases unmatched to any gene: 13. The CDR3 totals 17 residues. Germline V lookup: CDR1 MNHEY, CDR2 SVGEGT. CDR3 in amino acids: CASSYPSVAGVGDEQFF. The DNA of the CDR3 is TGTGCCAGCAGTTACCCGAGTGTAGCGGGAGTTGGCGATGAGCAGTTCTTC.

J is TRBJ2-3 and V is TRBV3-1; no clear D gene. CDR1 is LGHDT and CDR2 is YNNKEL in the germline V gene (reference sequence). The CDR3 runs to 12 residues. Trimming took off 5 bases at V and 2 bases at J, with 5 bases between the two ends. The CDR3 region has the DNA TGTGCCAGCAGCAGGGCCACAGATACGCAGTATTTT. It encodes CASSRATDTQYF.

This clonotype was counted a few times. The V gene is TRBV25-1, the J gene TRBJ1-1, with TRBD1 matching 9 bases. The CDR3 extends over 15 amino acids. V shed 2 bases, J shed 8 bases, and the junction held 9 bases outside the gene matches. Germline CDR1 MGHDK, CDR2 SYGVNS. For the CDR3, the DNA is TGTGCCAGCAGTGAACCAGGACAGGGGTATCTGGAAGCTTTCTTT. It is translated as CASSEPGQGYLEAFF.

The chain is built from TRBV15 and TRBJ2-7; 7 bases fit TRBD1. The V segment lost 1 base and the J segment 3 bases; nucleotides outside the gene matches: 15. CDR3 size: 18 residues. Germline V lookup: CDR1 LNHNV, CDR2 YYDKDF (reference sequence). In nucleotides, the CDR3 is TGTGCCACCAGCAGAGCCCCCAACACGGGACAGCTCAGCTACGAGCAGTACTTC. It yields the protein CATSRAPNTGQLSYEQYF.

The CDR3 loop reads CASRRTSEYEQYF. The CDR3 DNA reads TGTGCCAGCAGACGGACAAGCGAATACGAGCAGTACTTC. The chain links TRBV12-3 or TRBV12-4 to TRBJ2-7, with D perhaps matching TRBD1 (5 bases). This CDR3 comprises 13 residues. Trimming left V 6 bases short and J 4 bases short, with 13 bases between.

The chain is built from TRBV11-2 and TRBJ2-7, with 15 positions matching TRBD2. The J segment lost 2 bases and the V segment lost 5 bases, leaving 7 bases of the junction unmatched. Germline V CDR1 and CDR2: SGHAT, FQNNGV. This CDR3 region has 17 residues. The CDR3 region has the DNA TGTGCCAGCAGCGGCCCGGGACTAGCGGGGGGCACCTACGAGCAGTACTTC. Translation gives CASSGPGLAGGTYEQYF.

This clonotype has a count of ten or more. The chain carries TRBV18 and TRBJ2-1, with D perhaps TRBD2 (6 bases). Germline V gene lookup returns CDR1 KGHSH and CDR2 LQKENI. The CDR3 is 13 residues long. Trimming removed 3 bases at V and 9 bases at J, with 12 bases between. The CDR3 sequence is CASSPFGSGEQFF. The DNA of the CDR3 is TGTGCCAGCTCACCCTTCGGGAGTGGTGAGCAGTTCTTC.

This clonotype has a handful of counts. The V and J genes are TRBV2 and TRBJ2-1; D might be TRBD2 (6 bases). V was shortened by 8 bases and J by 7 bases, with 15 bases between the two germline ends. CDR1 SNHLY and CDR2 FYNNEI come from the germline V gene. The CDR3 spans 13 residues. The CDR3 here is CASEPDYANEQFF. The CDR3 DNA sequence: TGTGCCAGCGAGCCGGACTATGCTAATGAGCAGTTCTTC.

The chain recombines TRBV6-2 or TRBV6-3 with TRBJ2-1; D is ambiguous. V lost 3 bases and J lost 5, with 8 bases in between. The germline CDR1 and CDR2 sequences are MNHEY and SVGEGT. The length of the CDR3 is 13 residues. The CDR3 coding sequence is TGTGCCAGCAGTTATTATCTGAACAATGAGCAGTTCTTC. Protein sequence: CASSYYLNNEQFF.

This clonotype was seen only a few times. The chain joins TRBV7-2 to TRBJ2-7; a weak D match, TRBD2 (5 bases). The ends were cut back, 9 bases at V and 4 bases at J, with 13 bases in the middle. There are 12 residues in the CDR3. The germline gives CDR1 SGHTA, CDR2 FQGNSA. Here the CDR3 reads CASKDGVYEQYF. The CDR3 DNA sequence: TGTGCCAGTAAAGACGGGGTTTACGAGCAGTACTTC.

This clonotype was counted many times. CDR3 residues: CASSTGSRGPVDNQPQHF. CDR3 nucleotide sequence: TGTGCCAGCAGCACGGGGTCCCGGGGACCCGTCGACAATCAGCCCCAGCATTTT. The V and J genes are TRBV11-2 and TRBJ1-5; D might be TRBD1 (5 bases). Germline CDR1 and CDR2: SGHAT and FQNNGV. CDR3 length: 18 residues. The V and J ends lost 5 bases and 3 bases respectively, with 23 bases between them.

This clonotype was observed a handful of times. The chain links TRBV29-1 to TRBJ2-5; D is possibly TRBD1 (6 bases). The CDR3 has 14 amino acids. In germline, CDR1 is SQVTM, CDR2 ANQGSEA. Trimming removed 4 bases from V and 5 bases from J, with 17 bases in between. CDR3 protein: CSVATGPTPETQYF. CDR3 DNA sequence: TGCAGCGTTGCGACAGGTCCCACACCGGAGACCCAGTACTTC.

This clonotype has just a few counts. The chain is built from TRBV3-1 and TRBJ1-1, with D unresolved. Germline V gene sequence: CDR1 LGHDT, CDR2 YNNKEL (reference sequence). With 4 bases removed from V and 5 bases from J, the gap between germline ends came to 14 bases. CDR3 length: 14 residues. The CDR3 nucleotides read TGTGCCAGCAGCCGGACCGCAAGAGGTACTGAAGCTTTCTTT. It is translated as CASSRTARGTEAFF.

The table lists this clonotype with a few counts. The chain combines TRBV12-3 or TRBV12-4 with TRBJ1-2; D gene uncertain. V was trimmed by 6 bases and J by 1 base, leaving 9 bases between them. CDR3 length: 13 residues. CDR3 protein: CASRPDLNYGYTF. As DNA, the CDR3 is TGTGCCAGCAGACCCGACCTTAACTATGGCTACACCTTC.

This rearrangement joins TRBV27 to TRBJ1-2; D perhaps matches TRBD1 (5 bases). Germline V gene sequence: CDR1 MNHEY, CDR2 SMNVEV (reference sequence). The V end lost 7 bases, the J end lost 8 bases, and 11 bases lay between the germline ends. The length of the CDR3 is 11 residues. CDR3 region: CASTGGGGYTF. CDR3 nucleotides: TGTGCCAGCACCGGGGGGGGAGGCTACACCTTC.

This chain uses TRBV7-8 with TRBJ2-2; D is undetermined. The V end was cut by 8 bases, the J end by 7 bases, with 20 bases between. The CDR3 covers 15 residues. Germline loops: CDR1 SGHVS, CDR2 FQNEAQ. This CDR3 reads CASQPHMGKIGELFF. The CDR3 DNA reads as TGTGCCAGCCAACCCCACATGGGGAAGATCGGGGAGCTGTTTTTT.

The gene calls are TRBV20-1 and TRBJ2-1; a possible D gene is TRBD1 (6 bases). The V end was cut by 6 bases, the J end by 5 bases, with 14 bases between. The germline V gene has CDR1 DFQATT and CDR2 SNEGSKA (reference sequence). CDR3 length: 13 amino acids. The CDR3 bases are TGCAGTGCCGCAGGGGACGCAAACAATGAGCAGTTCTTC. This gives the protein CSAAGDANNEQFF.

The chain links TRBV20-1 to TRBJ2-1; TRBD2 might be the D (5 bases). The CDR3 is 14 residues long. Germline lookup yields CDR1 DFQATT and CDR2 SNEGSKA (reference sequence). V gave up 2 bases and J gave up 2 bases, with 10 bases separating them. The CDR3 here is CSARSPGAYNEQFF. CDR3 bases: TGCAGTGCTAGATCCCCCGGGGCCTACAATGAGCAGTTCTTC.

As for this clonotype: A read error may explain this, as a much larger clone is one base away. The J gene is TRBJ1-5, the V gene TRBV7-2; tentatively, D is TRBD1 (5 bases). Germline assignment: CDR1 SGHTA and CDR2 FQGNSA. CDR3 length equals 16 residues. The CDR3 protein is CASSLGDGVGNHPQHF. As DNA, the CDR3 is TGTGCCAGCAGCTTAGGGGACGGGGTGGGCAATCACCCCCAGCATTTT. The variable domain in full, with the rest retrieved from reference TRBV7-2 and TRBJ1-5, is GAGVSQSPSNKVTEKGKDVELRCDPISGHTALYWYRQSLGQGLEFLIYFQGNSAPDKSGLPSDRFSAERTGGSVSTLTIQRTQQEDSAVYLCASSLGDGVGNHPQHFGDGTRLSIL.

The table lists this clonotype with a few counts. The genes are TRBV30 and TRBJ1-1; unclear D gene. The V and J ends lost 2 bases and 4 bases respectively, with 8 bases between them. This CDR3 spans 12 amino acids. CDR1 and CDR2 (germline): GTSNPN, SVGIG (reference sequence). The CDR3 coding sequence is TGTGCCTGGAGTCTGGGGAGCACTGAAGCTTTCTTT. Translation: CAWSLGSTEAFF.

CDR3 in amino acids: CAIGKGTGELFF. CDR3 in DNA: TGTGCGATCGGGAAAGGCACCGGGGAGCTGTTTTTT. The rearrangement uses TRBV28 and TRBJ2-2, with D maybe TRBD2 (5 bases). The CDR3 spans 12 residues. Germline values: CDR1 MDHEN, CDR2 SYDVKM.

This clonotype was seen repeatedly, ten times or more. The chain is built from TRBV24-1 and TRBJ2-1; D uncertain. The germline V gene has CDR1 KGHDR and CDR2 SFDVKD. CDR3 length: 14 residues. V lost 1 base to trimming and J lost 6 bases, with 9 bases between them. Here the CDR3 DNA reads TGTGCCACCAGTGATTTACCACCGCGCAATGAGCAGTTCTTC. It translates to CATSDLPPRNEQFF.